Included here is one TCR beta chain sequence, with context. Its antigen is unknown. CDR3 length equals 14 residues. CDR1 and CDR2 (germline): SNHLY, FYNNEI. Trimming stripped 6 bases from V and 7 bases from J, with 16 bases between. This sample stems from a study of cytomegalovirus exposure and HLA in healthy donors. The study's findings and limits: Specificity for CMV antigens was confirmed in vitro for a few of the CMV-associated chains. Most likely, a cluster of highly shared sequence variants arose as a sequencing artifact.

PCR involved 60 Vbeta and 13 Jbeta primers. The protocol was immunoSEQ multiplex PCR, while the TCRdb copy is restricted to in-frame clones and leaves out a portion. This table has around 50,000 clones, roughly 79% appearing once. The chain links TRBV2 to TRBJ2-1, with D maybe TRBD2 (7 bases). The TCR comes from a man aged 45 to 65 in good health and CMV-seronegative. The sample consisted of PBMCs. The CDR3 bases are TGTGCCAGCAGGATCGGGGGAGGGGGTAATGAGCAGTTCTTC. Translated: CASRIGGGGNEQFF.